The source of this TCR beta chain is a study of T cells in Graves' hyperthyroidism and ophthalmopathy. It was RNA transcripts that yielded the amplified TCR beta CDR3 regions. An initial round of RT-PCR targeting the TCR CDR3 relied on the HTBI primer set. TCRdb ran MiXCR on the multiplex PCR reads and lists one entry per CDR3 protein. This table holds nearly 600,000 distinct CDR3 sequences, 14% found once. CDR3 length: 16 residues. The germline V gene encodes CDR1 KGHDR and CDR2 SFDVKD. Deletions cut 2 bases from V and 5 bases from J, with 17 bases between. The patients, who ranged from 18 to 65 in age, presented with newly diagnosed hyperthyroidism lasting under 2 months.

The TCR originated in a woman in her twenties or thirties with Graves' hyperthyroidism that later progressed to Graves' ophthalmopathy. V and J are TRBV24-1 and TRBJ2-5, with a possible D match to TRBD1 (5 bases). The sample comprised blood. CDR3 loop: CATSDSLGAGTETQYF. The CDR3 nucleotides are TGTGCCACCAGTGATTCCCTTGGGGCAGGAACGGAGACCCAGTACTTC.